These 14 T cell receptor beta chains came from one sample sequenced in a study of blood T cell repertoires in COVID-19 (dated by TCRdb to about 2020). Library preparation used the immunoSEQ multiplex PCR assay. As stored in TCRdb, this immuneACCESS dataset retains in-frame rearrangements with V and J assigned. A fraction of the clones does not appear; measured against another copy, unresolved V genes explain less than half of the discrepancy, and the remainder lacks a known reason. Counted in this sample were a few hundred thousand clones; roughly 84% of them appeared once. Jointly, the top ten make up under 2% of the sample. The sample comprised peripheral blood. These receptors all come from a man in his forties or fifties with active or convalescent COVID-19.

Written as DNA, the CDR3 is TGTGCCAGCAGCCCATCCGGGACTAGCGCCTACAATGAGCAGTTCTTC. As protein: CASSPSGTSAYNEQFF. The J gene is TRBJ2-1, the V gene TRBV4-2, with TRBD2 identical over 10 bases. The CDR3 extends over 16 amino acids. CDR1 and CDR2 from the germline V gene are LGHNA and YNFKEQ. V was clipped by 4 bases and J by 2 bases; unmatched bases: 5.

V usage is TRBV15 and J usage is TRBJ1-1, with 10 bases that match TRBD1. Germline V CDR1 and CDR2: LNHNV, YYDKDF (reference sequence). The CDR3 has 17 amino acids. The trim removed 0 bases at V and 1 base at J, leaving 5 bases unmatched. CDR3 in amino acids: CATSREGQGIWNTEAFF. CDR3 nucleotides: TGTGCCACCAGCAGAGAGGGACAGGGGATATGGAACACTGAAGCTTTCTTT.

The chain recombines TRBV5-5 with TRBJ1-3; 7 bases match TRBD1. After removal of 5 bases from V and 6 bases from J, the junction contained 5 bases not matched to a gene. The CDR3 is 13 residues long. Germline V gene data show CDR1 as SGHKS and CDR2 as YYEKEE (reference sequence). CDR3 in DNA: TGTGCCAGCAGATACACAGGGGCAAACACCATATATTTT. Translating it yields CASRYTGANTIYF.

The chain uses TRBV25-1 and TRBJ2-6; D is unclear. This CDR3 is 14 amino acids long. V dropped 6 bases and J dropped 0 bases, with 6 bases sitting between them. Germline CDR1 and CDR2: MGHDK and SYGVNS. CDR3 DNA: TGTGCCAGCAGGGGCTTCTCTGGGGCCAACGTCCTGACTTTC. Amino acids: CASRGFSGANVLTF.

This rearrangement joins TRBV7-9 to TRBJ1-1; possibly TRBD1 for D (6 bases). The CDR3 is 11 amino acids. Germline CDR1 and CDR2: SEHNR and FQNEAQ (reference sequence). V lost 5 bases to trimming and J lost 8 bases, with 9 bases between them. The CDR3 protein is CASSLGTEAFF. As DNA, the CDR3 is TGTGCCAGCAGCCTGGGGACAGAAGCTTTCTTT.

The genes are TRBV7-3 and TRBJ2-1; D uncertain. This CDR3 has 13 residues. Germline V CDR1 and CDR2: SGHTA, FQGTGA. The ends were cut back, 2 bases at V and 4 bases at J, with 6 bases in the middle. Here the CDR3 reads CASSLDLYNEQFF. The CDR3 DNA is TGTGCCAGCAGCTTAGACTTGTACAATGAGCAGTTCTTC.

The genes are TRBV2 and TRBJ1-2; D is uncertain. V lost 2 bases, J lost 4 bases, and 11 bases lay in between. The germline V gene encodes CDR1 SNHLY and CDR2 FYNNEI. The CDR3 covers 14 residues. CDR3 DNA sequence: TGTGCCAGCAGTGAAATAGCTCCGGCCTATGGCTACACCTTC. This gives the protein CASSEIAPAYGYTF.

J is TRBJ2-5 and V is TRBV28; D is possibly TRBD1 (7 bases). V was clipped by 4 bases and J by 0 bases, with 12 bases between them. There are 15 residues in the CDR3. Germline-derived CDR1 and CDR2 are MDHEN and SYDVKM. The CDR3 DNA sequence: TGTGCCAGCAGTTCCAGGGGGGCTGACCAAGAGACCCAGTACTTC. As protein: CASSSRGADQETQYF. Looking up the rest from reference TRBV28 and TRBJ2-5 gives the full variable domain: DVKVTQSSRYLVKRTGEKVFLECVQDMDHENMFWYRQDPGLGLRLIYFSYDVKMKEKGDIPEGYSVSREKKERFSLILESASTNQTSMYLCASSSRGADQETQYFGPGTRLLVL.

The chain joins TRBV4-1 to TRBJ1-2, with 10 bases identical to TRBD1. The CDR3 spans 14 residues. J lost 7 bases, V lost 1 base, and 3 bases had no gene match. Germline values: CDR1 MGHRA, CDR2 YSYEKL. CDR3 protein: CASSQVGQGGGYTF. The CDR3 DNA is TGCGCCAGCAGCCAAGTCGGACAGGGGGGTGGCTACACCTTC.

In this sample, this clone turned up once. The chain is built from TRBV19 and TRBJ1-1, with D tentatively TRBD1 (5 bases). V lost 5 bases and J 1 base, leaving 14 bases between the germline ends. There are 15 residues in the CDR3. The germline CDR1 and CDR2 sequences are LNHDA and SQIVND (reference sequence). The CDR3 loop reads CASSPDWGTNTEAFF. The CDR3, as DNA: TGTGCCAGTAGTCCCGACTGGGGCACGAACACTGAAGCTTTCTTT.

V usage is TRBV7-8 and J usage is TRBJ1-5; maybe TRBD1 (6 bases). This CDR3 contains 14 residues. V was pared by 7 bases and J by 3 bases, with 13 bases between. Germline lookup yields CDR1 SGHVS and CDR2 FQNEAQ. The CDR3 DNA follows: TGTGCCAGCACCATGACAGGTCTCAATCAGCCCCAGCATTTT. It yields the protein CASTMTGLNQPQHF. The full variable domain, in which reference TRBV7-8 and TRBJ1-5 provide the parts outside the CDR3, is GAGVSQSPRYKVAKRGQDVALRCDPISGHVSLFWYQQALGQGPEFLTYFQNEAQLDKSGLPSDRFFAERPEGSVSTLKIQRTQQEDSAVYLCASTMTGLNQPQHFGDGTRLSIL.

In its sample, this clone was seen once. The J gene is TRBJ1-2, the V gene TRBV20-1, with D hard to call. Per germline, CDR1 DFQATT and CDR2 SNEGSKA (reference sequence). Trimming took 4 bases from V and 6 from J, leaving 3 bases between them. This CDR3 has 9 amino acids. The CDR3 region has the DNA TGCAGTGCTACTGATGGCTACACCTTC. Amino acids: CSATDGYTF.

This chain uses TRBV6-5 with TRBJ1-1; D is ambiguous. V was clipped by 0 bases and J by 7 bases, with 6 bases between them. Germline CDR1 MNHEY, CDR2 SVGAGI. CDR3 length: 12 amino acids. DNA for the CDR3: TGTGCCAGCAGTTACTCTCAGGATGAAGCTTTCTTT. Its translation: CASSYSQDEAFF.

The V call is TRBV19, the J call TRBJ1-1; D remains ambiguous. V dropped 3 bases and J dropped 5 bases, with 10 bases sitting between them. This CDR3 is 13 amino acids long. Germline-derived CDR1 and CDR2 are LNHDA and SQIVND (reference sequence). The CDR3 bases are TGTGCCAGTAGTATCGGGGTAGGGACTGAAGCTTTCTTT. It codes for CASSIGVGTEAFF.